The T cell receptor beta chain described here comes from a study of cytomegalovirus exposure and HLA in healthy donors. The PCR was carried out with 60 Vbeta primers and 13 Jbeta primers. Sequencing was performed with immunoSEQ multiplex PCR; in TCRdb, only in-frame clones are kept and a portion is missing. The listing contains about 44,000 clones. Source material: PBMCs. The TCR comes from a male donor in good health and CMV-seronegative.

The CDR3, as DNA: TGTGCCAGCAGTGAGGCCGCGGCTGGGGCCAACGTCCTGACTTTC. Protein product: CASSEAAAGANVLTF. The chain has TRBV6-1 and TRBJ2-6; D remains unclear. The CDR3 loop spans 15 amino acids. From germline, CDR1 is MNHNS and CDR2 SASEGT. The V gene lost 3 bases and the J gene lost 2 bases, with 8 bases spanning the gap.